This T cell receptor beta chain was sequenced in a study of cytomegalovirus exposure and HLA in healthy donors. Study details: Per a later analysis, the roughly 690 first-cohort and more than 100 validation repertoires shared one platform. Study conclusions and caveats: The listing of 150 or so TCR beta chains classed them as cytomegalovirus-associated. In vitro testing confirmed a few CMV-associated chains as specific for CMV antigens.

Comment on this clone: What it binds is unknown. Its ends do not fully match the called genes, so a read error is possible.

Assay used: immunoSEQ multiplex PCR; TCRdb lists only in-frame clones, some missing. This table has 130,000 to 150,000 clones, roughly 89% appearing once. The germline V gene encodes CDR1 ENHRY and CDR2 SYGVKD. The length of the CDR3 is 12 residues. The sequenced material came from PBMCs. This receptor was identified in a woman younger than 35 in good health and CMV-seropositive. The J gene is TRBJ2-7, the V gene TRBV10-3; no definite D call. The CDR3 spells CAISKSTYEQYF. The CDR3 nucleotides read TGTGCCATCAGTAAGTCCACCTACGAGCAGTACTTC.